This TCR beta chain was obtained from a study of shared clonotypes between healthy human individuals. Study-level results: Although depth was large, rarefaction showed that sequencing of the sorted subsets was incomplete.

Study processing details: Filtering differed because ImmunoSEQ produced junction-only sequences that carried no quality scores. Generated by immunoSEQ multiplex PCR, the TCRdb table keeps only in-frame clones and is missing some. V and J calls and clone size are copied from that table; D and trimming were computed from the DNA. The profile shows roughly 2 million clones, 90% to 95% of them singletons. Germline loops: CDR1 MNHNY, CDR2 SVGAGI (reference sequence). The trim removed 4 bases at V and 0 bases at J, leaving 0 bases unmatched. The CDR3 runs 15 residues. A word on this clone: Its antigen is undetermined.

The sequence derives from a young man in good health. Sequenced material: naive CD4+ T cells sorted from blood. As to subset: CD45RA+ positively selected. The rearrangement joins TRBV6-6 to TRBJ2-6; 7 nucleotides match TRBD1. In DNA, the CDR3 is TGTGCCAGCAGTTCAGGGGGCTCTGGGGCCAACGTCCTGACTTTC. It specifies CASSSGGSGANVLTF.